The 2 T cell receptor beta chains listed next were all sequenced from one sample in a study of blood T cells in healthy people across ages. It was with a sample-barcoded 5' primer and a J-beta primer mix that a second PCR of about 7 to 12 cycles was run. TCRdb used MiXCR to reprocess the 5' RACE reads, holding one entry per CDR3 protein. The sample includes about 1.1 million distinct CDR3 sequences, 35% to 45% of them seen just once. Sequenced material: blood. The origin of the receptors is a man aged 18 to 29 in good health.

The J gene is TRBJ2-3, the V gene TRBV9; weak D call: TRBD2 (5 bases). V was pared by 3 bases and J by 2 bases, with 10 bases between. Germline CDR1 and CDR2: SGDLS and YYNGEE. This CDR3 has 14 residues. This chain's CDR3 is CASSETILTDTQYF. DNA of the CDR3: TGTGCCAGCAGCGAGACTATCCTCACAGATACGCAGTATTTT.

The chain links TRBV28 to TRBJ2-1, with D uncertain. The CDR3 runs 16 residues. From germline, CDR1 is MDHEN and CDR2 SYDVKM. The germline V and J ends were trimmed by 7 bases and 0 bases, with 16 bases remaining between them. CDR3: CASILTDDSSYNEQFF. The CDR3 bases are TGTGCCAGCATTCTAACCGACGATAGCTCCTACAATGAGCAGTTCTTC.